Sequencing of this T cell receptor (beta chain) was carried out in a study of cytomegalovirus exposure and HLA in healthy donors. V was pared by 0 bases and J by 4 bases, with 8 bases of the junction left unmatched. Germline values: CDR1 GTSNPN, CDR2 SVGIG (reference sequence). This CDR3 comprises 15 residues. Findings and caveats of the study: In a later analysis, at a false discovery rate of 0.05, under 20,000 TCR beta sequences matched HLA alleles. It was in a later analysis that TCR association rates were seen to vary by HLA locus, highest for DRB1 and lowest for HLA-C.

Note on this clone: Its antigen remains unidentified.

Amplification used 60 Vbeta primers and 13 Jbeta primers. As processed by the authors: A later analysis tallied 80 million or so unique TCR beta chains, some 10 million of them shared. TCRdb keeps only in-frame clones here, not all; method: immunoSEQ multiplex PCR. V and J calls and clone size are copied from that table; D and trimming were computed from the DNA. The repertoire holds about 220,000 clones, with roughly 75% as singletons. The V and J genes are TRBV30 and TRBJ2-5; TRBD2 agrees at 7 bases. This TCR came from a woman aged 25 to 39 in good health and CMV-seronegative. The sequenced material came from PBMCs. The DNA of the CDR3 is TGTGCCTGGAGTGTAGGGACTACCTCGGTAGAGACCCAGTACTTC. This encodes CAWSVGTTSVETQYF.